A selection of T cell receptor beta chains follows, all from one sample in a study of blood T cell repertoires in COVID-19. The method was immunoSEQ multiplex PCR; TCRdb's version includes in-frame clones alone and lacks a portion of them. The sample shows roughly 90,000 clones, about 83% of them seen only once. Sequencing input: peripheral blood. The receptors come from a human donor in a cohort sampled during active COVID-19. Both conserved end residues are part of each CDR3. A D gene is named only where the DNA matches it firmly. The size field is filled for only some rows; it gives once, few, many or a size class.

d_call	v_call	j_call	clone_size	cdr3_aa	cdr3_nt
-	TRBV7-2	TRBJ1-4	-	CASSPGTAEKLFF	TGTGCCAGCAGCCCAGGGACTGCCGAAAAACTGTTTTTT
-	TRBV5-1	TRBJ1-1	-	CASSLGGREGNEAFF	TGCGCCAGCAGCTTGGGAGGCAGGGAGGGAAATGAAGCTTTCTTT
TRBD2	TRBV11-3	TRBJ2-1	-	CASSPSGVNKNEQFF	TGTGCCAGCAGCCCAAGCGGGGTCAATAAGAATGAGCAGTTCTTC
-	TRBV20-1	TRBJ1-1	-	CSARDTPEAFF	TGCAGTGCTCGAGACACACCCGAAGCTTTCTTT
-	TRBV13	TRBJ1-1	-	CASSSGHMNTEAFF	TGTGCCAGCAGCTCGGGACACATGAACACTGAAGCTTTCTTT
-	TRBV20-1	TRBJ1-4	-	CSASRPRGQEKLFF	TGCAGTGCTAGTAGGCCGAGAGGGCAGGAAAAACTGTTTTTT
-	TRBV7-2	TRBJ2-7	-	CASSSTGNYEQYF	TGTGCCAGCAGCTCGACAGGAAACTACGAGCAGTACTTC
-	TRBV6-2/TRBV6-3	TRBJ1-2	-	CASSRQQGSGLGYTF	TGTGCCAGCAGTCGTCAACAGGGATCCGGCCTTGGCTACACCTTC
TRBD2	TRBV4-1	TRBJ2-3	-	CASSQAPRVGAGGSLKTDTQYF	TGCGCCAGCAGCCAAGCTCCCCGGGTCGGAGCGGGAGGTTCCTTAAAGACAGATACGCAGTATTTT
-	TRBV4-3	TRBJ2-3	-	CASSRTRTLTDTQYF	TGCGCCAGCAGCAGGACTCGAACACTCACAGATACGCAGTATTTT
-	TRBV10-3	TRBJ1-5	-	CAISAAVSGQPQHF	TGTGCCATCAGTGCGGCGGTCTCCGGGCAGCCCCAGCATTTT
TRBD2	TRBV24-1	TRBJ2-3	-	CATSDGLAGRTDTQYF	TGTGCCACCAGTGATGGACTAGCGGGGCGCACAGATACGCAGTATTTT
-	TRBV11-2	TRBJ2-7	-	CASSMFSQPKYEQYF	TGTGCCAGCAGCATGTTCTCCCAACCTAAATACGAGCAGTACTTC
-	TRBV3-1/TRBV3-2	TRBJ1-2	-	CASSPGGYGYTF	TGTGCCAGCAGCCCGGGGGGGTATGGCTACACCTTC
-	TRBV7-4	TRBJ1-6	-	CASSFPGARGLNSPLHF	TGTGCCAGCAGCTTCCCAGGGGCCCGAGGGCTTAATTCACCCCTCCACTTT
-	TRBV19	TRBJ1-5	-	CASSISGDQPQHF	TGTGCCAGTAGTATTTCAGGGGACCAGCCCCAGCATTTT
-	TRBV28	TRBJ2-1	-	CALGGGLKRFF	TGTGCCTTAGGGGGAGGGCTGAAGCGGTTCTTC
-	TRBV7-2	TRBJ2-1	once	CASSRAGEQFF	TGTGCCAGCAGCCGAGCGGGTGAGCAGTTCTTC
-	TRBV5-1	TRBJ1-4	-	CASSLANRADEKLFF	TGCGCCAGCAGCTTGGCCAACAGAGCCGATGAAAAACTGTTTTTT
-	TRBV5-6	TRBJ2-2	-	CASSLLTGNTGELFF	TGTGCCAGCAGCTTGCTGACAGGGAACACCGGGGAGCTGTTTTTT
TRBD2	TRBV30	TRBJ2-5	-	CAWSLGLAEYQETQYF	TGTGCCTGGAGTCTGGGACTAGCGGAGTACCAAGAGACCCAGTACTTC
TRBD1	TRBV18	TRBJ1-6	-	CASSREGQGLRNSPLHF	TGTGCCAGCTCACGCGAGGGACAGGGCCTTAGGAATTCACCCCTCCACTTT
TRBD1	TRBV5-1	TRBJ1-4	-	CASSLGQGEGKLFF	TGCGCCAGCAGCCTCGGACAGGGGGAAGGAAAACTGTTTTTT
-	TRBV2	TRBJ2-5	-	CASRREPQETQYF	TGTGCCAGCAGGAGAGAACCCCAAGAGACCCAGTACTTC
TRBD2	TRBV7-9	TRBJ2-1	once	CASSLAYLAGVDEQFF	TGTGCCAGCAGCTTAGCTTACCTAGCGGGAGTGGATGAGCAGTTCTTC
-	TRBV5-6	TRBJ2-7	-	CASSFGTSYEQYF	TGTGCCAGCAGCTTTGGCACCTCCTACGAGCAGTACTTC
-	TRBV7-9	TRBJ1-4	-	CASSSTISNEKLFF	TGTGCCAGCAGCTCGACTATAAGTAATGAAAAACTGTTTTTT
TRBD2	TRBV5-8	TRBJ2-7	-	CASSLRPAGFSYEQYF	TGTGCCAGCAGCTTGCGGCCAGCGGGATTCTCCTACGAGCAGTACTTC
-	TRBV28	TRBJ2-7	-	CASLGYSNTYEQYF	TGTGCCAGCCTCGGATATAGCAATACCTACGAGCAGTACTTC
TRBD1	TRBV7-2	TRBJ2-7	few	CASSPGTGVWEQYF	TGTGCCAGCAGCCCGGGGACAGGGGTTTGGGAGCAGTACTTC
-	TRBV7-9	TRBJ1-4	-	CASSLGLYEKLFF	TGTGCCAGCAGCTTAGGACTTTATGAAAAACTGTTTTTT
TRBD1	TRBV4-2	TRBJ1-2	-	CASSQDSGQGAFYGYTF	TGTGCCAGCAGCCAAGACTCGGGACAGGGGGCGTTCTATGGCTACACCTTC
TRBD1	TRBV9	TRBJ2-1	-	CASSARDRYNEQFF	TGTGCCAGCAGCGCCCGGGACAGATACAATGAGCAGTTCTTC
-	TRBV12-3/TRBV12-4	TRBJ2-2	-	CASRRGTGELFF	TGTGCCAGCAGACGCGGAACCGGGGAGCTGTTTTTT
TRBD1	TRBV4-1	TRBJ1-5	-	CASSQVFLRATGDDQPQHF	TGCGCCAGCAGCCAAGTTTTTTTAAGGGCGACAGGGGATGATCAGCCCCAGCATTTT
TRBD2	TRBV6-6	TRBJ2-2	-	CASSYEAGAGGPELFF	TGTGCCAGCAGTTACGAAGCAGGAGCGGGGGGGCCCGAGCTGTTTTTT